The table lists the clone carrying this T cell receptor (beta chain) with a count of one. Profiling relied on immunoSEQ multiplex PCR, and the TCRdb table lists in-frame clones only, not all of them. The table includes some 450,000 clones, 70% to 90% detected once. This specimen belongs to a study of blood T cell repertoires in COVID-19. The length of the CDR3 is 12 residues. The germline gives CDR1 SGHDT, CDR2 YYEEEE. The V and J ends lost 4 bases and 4 bases respectively, with 6 bases between them. Sequenced sample: peripheral blood. The clonotype was recovered from a man aged 18-30 years with COVID-19, enrolled during active disease. The chain links TRBV5-6 to TRBJ2-1; D possibly corresponds to TRBD2 (5 bases). This chain's CDR3 is CASSRGYNEQFF. DNA for the CDR3: TGTGCCAGCAGCCGGGGTTACAATGAGCAGTTCTTC.